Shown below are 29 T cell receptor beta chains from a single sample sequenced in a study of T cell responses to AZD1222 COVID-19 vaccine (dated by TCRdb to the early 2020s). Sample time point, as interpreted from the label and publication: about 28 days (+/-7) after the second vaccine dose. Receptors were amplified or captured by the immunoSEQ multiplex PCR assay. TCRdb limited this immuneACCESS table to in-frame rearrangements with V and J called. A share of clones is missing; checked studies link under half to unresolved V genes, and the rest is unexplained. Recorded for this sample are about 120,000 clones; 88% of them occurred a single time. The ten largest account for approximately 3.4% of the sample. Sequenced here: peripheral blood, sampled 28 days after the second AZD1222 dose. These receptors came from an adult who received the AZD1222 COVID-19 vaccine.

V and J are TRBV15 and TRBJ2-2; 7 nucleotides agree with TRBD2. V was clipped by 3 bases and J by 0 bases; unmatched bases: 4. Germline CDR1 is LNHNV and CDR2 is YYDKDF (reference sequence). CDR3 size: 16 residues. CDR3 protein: CATSSLAVANTGELFF. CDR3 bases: TGTGCCACCAGCAGCCTAGCGGTGGCGAACACCGGGGAGCTGTTTTTT.

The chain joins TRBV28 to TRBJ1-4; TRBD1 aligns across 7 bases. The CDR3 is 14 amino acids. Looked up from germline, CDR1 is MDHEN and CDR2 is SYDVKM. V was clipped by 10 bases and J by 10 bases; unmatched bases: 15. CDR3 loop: CATGVGQGEGKLFF. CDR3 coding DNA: TGTGCCACTGGGGTAGGCCAGGGGGAAGGAAAACTGTTTTTT. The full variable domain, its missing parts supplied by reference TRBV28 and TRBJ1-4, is DVKVTQSSRYLVKRTGEKVFLECVQDMDHENMFWYRQDPGLGLRLIYFSYDVKMKEKGDIPEGYSVSREKKERFSLILESASTNQTSMYLCATGVGQGEGKLFFGSGTQLSVL.

The chain's CDR3 is CASSYRGPNTGELFF. The CDR3 coding sequence is TGTGCCAGCAGTTACCGGGGGCCGAACACCGGGGAGCTGTTTTTT. The chain employs TRBV6-2 or TRBV6-3 and TRBJ2-2, with D tentatively TRBD1 or TRBD2 (6 bases each). The germline CDR1 and CDR2 sequences are MNHEY and SVGEGT. The CDR3 length is 15 residues. The ends were cut back, 2 bases at V and 0 bases at J, with 7 bases in the middle.

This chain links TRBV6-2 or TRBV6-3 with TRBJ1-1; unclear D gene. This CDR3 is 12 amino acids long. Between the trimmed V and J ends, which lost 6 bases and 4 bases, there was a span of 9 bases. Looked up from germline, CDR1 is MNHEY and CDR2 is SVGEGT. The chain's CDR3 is CASSPVGTEAFF. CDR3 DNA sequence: TGTGCCAGCAGCCCCGTAGGCACTGAAGCTTTCTTT.

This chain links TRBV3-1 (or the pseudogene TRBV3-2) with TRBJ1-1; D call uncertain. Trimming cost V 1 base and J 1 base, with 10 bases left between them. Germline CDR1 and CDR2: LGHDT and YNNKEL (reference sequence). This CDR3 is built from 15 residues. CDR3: CASSQVISGNTEAFF. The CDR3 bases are TGTGCCAGCAGCCAAGTAATCAGCGGGAACACTGAAGCTTTCTTT.

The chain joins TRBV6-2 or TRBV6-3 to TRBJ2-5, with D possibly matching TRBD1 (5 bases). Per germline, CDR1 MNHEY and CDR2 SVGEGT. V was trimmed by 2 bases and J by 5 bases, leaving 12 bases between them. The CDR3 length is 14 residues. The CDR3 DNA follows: TGTGCCAGCAGTTACGGGTGGGGCTGGGAGACCCAGTACTTC. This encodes CASSYGWGWETQYF.

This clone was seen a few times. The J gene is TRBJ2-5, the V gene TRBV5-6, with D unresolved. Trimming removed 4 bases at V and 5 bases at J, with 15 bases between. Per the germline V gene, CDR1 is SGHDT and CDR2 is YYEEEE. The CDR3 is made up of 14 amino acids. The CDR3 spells CASSPGLEEETQYF. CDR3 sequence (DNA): TGTGCCAGCAGCCCGGGCCTTGAGGAGGAGACCCAGTACTTC.

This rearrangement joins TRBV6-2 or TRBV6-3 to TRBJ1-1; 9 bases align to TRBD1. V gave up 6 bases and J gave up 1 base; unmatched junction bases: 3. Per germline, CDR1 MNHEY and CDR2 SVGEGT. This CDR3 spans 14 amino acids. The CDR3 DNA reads TGTGCCAGCAGCCGGGACAGGGCGAACACTGAAGCTTTCTTT. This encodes CASSRDRANTEAFF.

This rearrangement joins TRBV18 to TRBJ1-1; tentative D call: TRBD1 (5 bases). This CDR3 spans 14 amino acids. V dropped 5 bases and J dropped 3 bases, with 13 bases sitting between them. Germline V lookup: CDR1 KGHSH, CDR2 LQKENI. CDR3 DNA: TGTGCCAGCTCAGCCCAGGGTTCCGACACTGAAGCTTTCTTT. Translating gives CASSAQGSDTEAFF.

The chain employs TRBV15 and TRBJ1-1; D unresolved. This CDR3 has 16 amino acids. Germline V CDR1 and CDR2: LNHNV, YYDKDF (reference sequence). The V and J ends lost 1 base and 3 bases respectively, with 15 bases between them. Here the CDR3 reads CATSRGRFVGDTEAFF. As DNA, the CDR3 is TGTGCCACCAGCAGAGGTCGATTCGTCGGGGACACTGAAGCTTTCTTT.

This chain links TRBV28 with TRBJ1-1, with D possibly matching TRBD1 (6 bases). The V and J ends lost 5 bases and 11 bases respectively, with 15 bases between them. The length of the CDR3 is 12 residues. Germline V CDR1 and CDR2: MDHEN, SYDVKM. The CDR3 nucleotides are TGTGCCAGCAGTCGTTCCAGGGGTTACGCTTTCTTT. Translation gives CASSRSRGYAFF.

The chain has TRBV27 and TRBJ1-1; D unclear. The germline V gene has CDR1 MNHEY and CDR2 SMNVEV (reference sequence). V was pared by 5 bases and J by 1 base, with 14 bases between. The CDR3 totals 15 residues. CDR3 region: CASSRNRPGNTEAFF. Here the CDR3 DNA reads TGTGCCAGCAGTCGCAATAGGCCGGGGAACACTGAAGCTTTCTTT.

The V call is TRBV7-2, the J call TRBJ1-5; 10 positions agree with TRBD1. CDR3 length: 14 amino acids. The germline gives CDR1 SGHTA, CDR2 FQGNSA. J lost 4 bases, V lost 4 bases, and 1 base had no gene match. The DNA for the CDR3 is TGTGCCAGCAGCTGGGGACAGGGGAATCAGCCCCAGCATTTT. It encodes CASSWGQGNQPQHF.

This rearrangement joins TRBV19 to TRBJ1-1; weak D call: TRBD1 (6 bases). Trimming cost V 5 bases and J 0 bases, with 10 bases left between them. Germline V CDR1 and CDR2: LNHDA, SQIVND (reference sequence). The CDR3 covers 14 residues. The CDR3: CASSAGHLNTEAFF. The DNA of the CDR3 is TGTGCCAGTAGTGCGGGACACTTGAACACTGAAGCTTTCTTT.

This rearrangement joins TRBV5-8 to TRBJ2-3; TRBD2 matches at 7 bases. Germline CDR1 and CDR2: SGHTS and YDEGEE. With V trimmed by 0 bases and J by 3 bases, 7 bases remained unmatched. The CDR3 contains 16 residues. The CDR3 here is CASSLAGVGGTDTQYF. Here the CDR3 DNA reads TGTGCCAGCAGCTTGGCCGGTGTGGGGGGGACAGATACGCAGTATTTT. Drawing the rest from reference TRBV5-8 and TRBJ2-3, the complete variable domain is EAGVTQSPTHLIKTRGQQATLRCSPISGHTSVYWYQQALGLGLQFLLWYDEGEERNRGNFPPRFSGRQFPNYSSELNVNALELEDSALYLCASSLAGVGGTDTQYFGPGTRLTVL.

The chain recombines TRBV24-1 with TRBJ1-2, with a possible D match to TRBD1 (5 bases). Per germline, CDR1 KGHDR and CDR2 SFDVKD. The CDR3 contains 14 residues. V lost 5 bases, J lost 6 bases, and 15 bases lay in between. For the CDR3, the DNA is TGTGCCACCAGTGGGGCAGGGCCCCTCCATGGCTACACCTTC. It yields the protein CATSGAGPLHGYTF.

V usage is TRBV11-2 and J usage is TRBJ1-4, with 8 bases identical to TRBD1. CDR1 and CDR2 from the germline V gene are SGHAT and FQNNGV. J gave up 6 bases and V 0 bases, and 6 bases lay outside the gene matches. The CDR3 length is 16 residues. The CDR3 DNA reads TGTGCCAGCAGCTTAGAGCCGGGACAGGCGGATGAAAAACTGTTTTTT. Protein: CASSLEPGQADEKLFF.

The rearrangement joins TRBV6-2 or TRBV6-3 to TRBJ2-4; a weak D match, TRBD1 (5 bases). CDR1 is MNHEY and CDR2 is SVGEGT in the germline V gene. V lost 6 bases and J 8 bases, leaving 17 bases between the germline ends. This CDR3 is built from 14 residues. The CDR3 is CASSPRRAADIQYF. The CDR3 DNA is TGTGCCAGCAGCCCCCGCAGGGCGGCGGACATTCAGTACTTC.

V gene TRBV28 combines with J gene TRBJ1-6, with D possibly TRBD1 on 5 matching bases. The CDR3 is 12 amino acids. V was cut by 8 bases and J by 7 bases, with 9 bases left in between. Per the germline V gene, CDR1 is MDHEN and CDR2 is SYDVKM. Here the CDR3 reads CASRQRNSPLHF. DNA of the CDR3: TGTGCCAGCCGACAGCGAAATTCACCCCTCCACTTT.

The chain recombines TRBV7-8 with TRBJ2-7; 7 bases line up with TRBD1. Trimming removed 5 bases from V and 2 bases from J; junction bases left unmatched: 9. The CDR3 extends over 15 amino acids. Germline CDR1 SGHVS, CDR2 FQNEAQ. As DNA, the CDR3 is TGTGCCAGCAGCCAGAGGGACAGAGGCACCTACGAGCAGTACTTC. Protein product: CASSQRDRGTYEQYF. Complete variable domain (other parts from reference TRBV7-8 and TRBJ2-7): GAGVSQSPRYKVAKRGQDVALRCDPISGHVSLFWYQQALGQGPEFLTYFQNEAQLDKSGLPSDRFFAERPEGSVSTLKIQRTQQEDSAVYLCASSQRDRGTYEQYFGPGTRLTVT.

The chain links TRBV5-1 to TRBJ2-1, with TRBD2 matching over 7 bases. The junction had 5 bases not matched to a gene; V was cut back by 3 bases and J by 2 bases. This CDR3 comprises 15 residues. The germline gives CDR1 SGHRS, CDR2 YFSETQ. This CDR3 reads CASSSTGTTYNEQFF. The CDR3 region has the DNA TGCGCCAGCAGCTCTACCGGGACTACCTACAATGAGCAGTTCTTC.

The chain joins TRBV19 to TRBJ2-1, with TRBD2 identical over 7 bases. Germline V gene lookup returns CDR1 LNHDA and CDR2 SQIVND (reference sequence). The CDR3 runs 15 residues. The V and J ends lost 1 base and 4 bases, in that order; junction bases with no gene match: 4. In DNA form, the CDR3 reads TGTGCCAGTAGTATAGGTTTCGGGGGGTACAATGAGCAGTTCTTC. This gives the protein CASSIGFGGYNEQFF. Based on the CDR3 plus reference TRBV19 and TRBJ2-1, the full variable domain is DGGITQSPKYLFRKEGQNVTLSCEQNLNHDAMYWYRQDPGQGLRLIYYSQIVNDFQKGDIAEGYSVSREKKESFPLTVTSAQKNPTAFYLCASSIGFGGYNEQFFGPGTRLTVL.

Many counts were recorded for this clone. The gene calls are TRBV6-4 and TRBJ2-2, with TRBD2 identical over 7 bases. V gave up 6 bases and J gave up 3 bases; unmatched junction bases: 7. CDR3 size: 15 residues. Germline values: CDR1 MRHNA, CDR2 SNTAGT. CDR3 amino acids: CASSAGDSHTGELFF. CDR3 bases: TGTGCCAGCAGCGCGGGGGACTCCCACACCGGGGAGCTGTTTTTT.

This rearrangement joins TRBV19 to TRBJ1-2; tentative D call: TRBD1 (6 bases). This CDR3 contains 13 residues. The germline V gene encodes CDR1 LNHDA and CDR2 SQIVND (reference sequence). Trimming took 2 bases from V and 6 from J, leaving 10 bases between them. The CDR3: CASSIHREDGYTF. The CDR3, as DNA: TGTGCCAGTAGTATACACAGGGAGGATGGCTACACCTTC. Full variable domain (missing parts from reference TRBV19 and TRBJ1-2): DGGITQSPKYLFRKEGQNVTLSCEQNLNHDAMYWYRQDPGQGLRLIYYSQIVNDFQKGDIAEGYSVSREKKESFPLTVTSAQKNPTAFYLCASSIHREDGYTFGSGTRLTVV.

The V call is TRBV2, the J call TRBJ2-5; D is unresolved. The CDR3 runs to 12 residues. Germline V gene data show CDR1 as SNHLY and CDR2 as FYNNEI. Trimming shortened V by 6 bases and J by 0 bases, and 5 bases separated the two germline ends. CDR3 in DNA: TGTGCCAGCAGCACGTACCAAGAGACCCAGTACTTC. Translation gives CASSTYQETQYF. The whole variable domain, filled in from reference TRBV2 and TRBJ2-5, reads EPEVTQTPSHQVTQMGQEVILRCVPISNHLYFYWYRQILGQKVEFLVSFYNNEISEKSEIFDDQFSVERPDGSNFTLKIRSTKLEDSAMYFCASSTYQETQYFGPGTRLLVL.

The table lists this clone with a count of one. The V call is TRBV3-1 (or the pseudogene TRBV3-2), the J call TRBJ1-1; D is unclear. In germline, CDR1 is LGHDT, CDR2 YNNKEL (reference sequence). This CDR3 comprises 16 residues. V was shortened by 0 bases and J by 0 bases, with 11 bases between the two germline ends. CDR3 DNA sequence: TGTGCCAGCAGCCAAGAACAGCTGGTCATGAACACTGAAGCTTTCTTT. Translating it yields CASSQEQLVMNTEAFF.

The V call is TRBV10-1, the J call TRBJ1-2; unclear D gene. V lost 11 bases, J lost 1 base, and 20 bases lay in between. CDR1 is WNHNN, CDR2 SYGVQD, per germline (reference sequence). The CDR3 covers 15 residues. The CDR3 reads CAQPQTPIGNYGYTF. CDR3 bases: TGCGCCCAGCCCCAGACTCCAATCGGTAACTATGGCTACACCTTC.

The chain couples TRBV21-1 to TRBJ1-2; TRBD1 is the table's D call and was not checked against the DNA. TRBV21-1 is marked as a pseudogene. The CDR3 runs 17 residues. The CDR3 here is CASSKRDRVHLFYGYTF. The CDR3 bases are TGTGCCAGCAGCAAGAGGGACAGGGTTCACCTTTTCTATGGCTACACCTTC.

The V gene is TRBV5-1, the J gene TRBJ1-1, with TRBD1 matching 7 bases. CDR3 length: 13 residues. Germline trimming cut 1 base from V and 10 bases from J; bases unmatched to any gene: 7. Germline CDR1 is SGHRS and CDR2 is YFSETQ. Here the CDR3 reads CASSLTGVPGAFF. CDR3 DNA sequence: TGCGCCAGCAGCTTGACAGGGGTTCCTGGAGCTTTCTTT. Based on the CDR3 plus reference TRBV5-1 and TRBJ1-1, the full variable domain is KAGVTQTPRYLIKTRGQQVTLSCSPISGHRSVSWYQQTPGQGLQFLFEYFSETQRNKGNFPGRFSGRQFSNSRSEMNVSTLELGDSALYLCASSLTGVPGAFFGQGTRLTVV.